This TCR beta chain was documented in a study of CD8 T cells in ankylosing spondylitis. By quantitative 5'-RACE with molecular barcodes, the TCR beta libraries were made. TCRdb reprocessed the 5' RACE reads via MiXCR and lists one record per CDR3 protein. The table lists 350,000 or so distinct CDR3 sequences, approximately 8% of them singletons. Study-wide findings and caveats: Disease-linked clones reportedly concentrated significantly in matched ankylosing spondylitis synovial fluid. A motif in TCR beta, a set of roughly 8 highly homologous variants, appeared characteristic of ankylosing spondylitis blood. Researchers report that disease-linked clones proved CD8+ and relatively rare in peripheral blood. Both synovial fluid and blood in reactive arthritis had previously been reported to carry some motif variants.

This clonotype was seen a few times. The antigen remains undetermined. CDR3 length equals 13 residues. V lost 0 bases, J lost 8 bases, and 9 bases lay in between. Germline CDR1 is SGHRS and CDR2 is YFSETQ. The sequence came from a male donor with ankylosing spondylitis. J is TRBJ2-1 and V is TRBV5-1; tentatively, D is TRBD1 or TRBD2 (5 bases each). The sequencing input was blood, either unsorted or a sorted T cell fraction (not recorded which). The DNA for the CDR3 is TGCGCCAGCAGCTTGGCGGGGACCCATGAGCAGTTCTTC. Encoded protein: CASSLAGTHEQFF.